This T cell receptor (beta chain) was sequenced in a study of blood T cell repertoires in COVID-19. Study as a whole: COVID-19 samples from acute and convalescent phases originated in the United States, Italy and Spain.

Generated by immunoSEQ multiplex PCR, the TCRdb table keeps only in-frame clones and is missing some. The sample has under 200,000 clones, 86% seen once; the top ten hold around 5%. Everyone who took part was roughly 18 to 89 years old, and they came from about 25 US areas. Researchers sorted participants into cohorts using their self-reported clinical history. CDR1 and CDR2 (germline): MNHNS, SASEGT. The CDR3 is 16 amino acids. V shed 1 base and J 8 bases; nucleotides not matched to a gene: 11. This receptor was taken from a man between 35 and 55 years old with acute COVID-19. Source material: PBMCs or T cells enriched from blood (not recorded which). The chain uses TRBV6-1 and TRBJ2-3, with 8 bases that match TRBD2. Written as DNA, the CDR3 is TGTGCCAGCAGTGAAGTCCCCCGCCGGGAGGGAGGTACGCAGTATTTT. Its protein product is CASSEVPRREGGTQYF.